This TCR beta chain was obtained from a study of cytomegalovirus exposure and HLA in healthy donors. The CDR3 runs to 15 residues. The germline V gene has CDR1 LNHDA and CDR2 SQIVND (reference sequence). The V and J ends lost 5 bases and 7 bases, in that order; junction bases with no gene match: 8. The study ran its PCR with 60 Vbeta and 13 Jbeta primers. TCRdb's table, derived via immunoSEQ multiplex PCR, lists solely in-frame clones and lacks some. Its table records some 130,000 clones. Sample: PBMCs. This receptor was obtained from a woman aged 55-70 years in good health and CMV-seronegative. The V gene is TRBV19, the J gene TRBJ1-6; 7 nucleotides line up with TRBD1. In DNA, the CDR3 is TGTGCCAGTAGTTCCCAGACAGGGTTGAATTCACCCCTCCACTTT. Protein: CASSSQTGLNSPLHF.